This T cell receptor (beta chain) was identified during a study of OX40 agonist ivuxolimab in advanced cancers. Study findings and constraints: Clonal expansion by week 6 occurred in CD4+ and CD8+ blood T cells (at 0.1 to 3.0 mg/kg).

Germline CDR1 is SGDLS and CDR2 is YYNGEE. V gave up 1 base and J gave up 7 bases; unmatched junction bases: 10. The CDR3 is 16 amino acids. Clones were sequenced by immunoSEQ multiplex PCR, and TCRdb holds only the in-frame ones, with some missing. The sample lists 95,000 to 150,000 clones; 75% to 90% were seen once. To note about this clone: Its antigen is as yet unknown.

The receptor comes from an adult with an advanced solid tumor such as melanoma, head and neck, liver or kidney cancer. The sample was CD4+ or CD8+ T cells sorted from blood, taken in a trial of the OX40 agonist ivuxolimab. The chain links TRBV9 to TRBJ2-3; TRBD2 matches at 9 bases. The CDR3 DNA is TGTGCCAGCAGCGTACGCGGCGGGGGGGCCGAGTATACGCAGTATTTT. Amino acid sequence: CASSVRGGGAEYTQYF.